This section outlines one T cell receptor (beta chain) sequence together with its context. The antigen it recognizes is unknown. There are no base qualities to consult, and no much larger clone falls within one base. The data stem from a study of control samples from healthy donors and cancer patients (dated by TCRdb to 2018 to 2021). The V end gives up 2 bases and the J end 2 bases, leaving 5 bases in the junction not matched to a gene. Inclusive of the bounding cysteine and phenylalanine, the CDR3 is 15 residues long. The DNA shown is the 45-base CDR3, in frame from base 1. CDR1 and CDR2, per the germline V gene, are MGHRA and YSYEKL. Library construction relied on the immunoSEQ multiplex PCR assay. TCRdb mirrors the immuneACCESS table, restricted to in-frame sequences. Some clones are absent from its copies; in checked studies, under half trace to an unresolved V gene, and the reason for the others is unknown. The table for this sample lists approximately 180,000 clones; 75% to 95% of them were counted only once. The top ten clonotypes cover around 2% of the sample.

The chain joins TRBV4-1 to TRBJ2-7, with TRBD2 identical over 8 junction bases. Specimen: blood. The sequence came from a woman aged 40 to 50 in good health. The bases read TGCGCCAGCAGCCAATCACCGGGACTAGCCTACGAGCAGTACTTC. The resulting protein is CASSQSPGLAYEQYF.